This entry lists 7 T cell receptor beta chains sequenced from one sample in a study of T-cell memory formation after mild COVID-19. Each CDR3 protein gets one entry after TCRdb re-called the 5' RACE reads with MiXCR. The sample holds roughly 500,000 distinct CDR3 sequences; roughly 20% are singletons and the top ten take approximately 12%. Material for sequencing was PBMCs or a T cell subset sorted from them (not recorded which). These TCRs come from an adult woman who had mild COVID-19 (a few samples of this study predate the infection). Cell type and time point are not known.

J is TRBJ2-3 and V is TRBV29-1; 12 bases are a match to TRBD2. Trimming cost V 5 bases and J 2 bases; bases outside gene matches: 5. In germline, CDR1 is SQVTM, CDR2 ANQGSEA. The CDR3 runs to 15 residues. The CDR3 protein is CSVMRTSGDTDTQYF. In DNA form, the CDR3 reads TGCAGCGTTATGCGGACTAGCGGGGACACAGATACGCAGTATTTT.

The CDR3 protein is CASSVSWGMNTEAFF. CDR3 nucleotide sequence: TGTGCCAGCAGCGTCAGCTGGGGAATGAACACTGAAGCTTTCTTT. The chain carries TRBV14 and TRBJ1-1; D unclear. The germline V gene has CDR1 SGHDN and CDR2 FVKESK. The CDR3 sequence is 15 residues long. V dropped 5 bases and J dropped 0 bases, with 13 bases sitting between them.

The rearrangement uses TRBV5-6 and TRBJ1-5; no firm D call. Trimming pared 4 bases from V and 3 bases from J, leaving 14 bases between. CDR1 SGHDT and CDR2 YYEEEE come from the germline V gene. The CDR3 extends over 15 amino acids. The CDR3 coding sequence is TGTGCCAGCAGCCTGCAAGGACTGCTCAATCAGCCCCAGCATTTT. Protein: CASSLQGLLNQPQHF.

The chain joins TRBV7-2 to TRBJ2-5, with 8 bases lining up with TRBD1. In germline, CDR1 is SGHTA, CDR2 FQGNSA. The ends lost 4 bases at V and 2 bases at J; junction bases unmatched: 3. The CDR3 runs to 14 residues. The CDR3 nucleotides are TGTGCCAGCAGCTGGGACAGGCTACAAGAGACCCAGTACTTC. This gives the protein CASSWDRLQETQYF.

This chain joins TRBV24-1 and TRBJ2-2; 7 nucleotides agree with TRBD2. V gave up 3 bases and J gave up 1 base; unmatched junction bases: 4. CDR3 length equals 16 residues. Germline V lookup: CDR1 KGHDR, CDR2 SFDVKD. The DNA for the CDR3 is TGTGCCACCAGTGATCCCAGCGGGAAGAACACCGGGGAGCTGTTTTTT. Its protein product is CATSDPSGKNTGELFF.

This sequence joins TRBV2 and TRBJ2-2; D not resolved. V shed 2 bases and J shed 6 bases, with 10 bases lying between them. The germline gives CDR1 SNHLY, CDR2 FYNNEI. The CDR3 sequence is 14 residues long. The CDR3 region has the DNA TGTGCCAGCAGTGAAAGATTTGCAGCCGGGGAGCTGTTTTTT. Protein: CASSERFAAGELFF. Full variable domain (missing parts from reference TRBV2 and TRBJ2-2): EPEVTQTPSHQVTQMGQEVILRCVPISNHLYFYWYRQILGQKVEFLVSFYNNEISEKSEIFDDQFSVERPDGSNFTLKIRSTKLEDSAMYFCASSERFAAGELFFGEGSRLTVL.

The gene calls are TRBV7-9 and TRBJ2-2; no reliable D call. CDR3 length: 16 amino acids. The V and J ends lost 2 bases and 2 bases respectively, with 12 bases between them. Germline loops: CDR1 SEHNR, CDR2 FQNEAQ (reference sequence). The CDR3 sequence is CASSLWASLNTGELFF. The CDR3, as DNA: TGTGCCAGCAGCTTATGGGCGAGCCTCAACACCGGGGAGCTGTTTTTT.